These 20 T cell receptor beta chains were all obtained from the same sample, sequenced in a study of shared clonotypes between healthy human individuals. Naive CD8 cells, CD45RO-negative and positively selected for CCR7, excluded terminally differentiated effector memory CD45RA+ cells. Assay: immunoSEQ multiplex PCR; the TCRdb copy retains only in-frame clones and omits some. The sample consists of nearly 2 million clones, roughly 94% of them appearing once. What was sequenced was naive CD8+ T cells sorted from blood. Source of these receptors: a man younger than 35 in good health.

This clone was detected only a few times. Other nucleotide sequences from this sample produce the same CDR3. V and J are TRBV4-1 and TRBJ2-7; the D is unclear. V was shortened by 0 bases and J by 4 bases, with 1 base between the two germline ends. The CDR3 spans 11 residues. Germline CDR1 and CDR2: MGHRA and YSYEKL. CDR3 nucleotides: TGCGCCAGCAGCCAAGATTACGAGCAGTACTTC. Encoded protein: CASSQDYEQYF.

Comments on this clone: The same CDR3 arises from other DNA sequences in this sample as well. The chain has TRBV4-1 and TRBJ2-7; possibly TRBD2 for D (5 bases). The length of the CDR3 is 14 residues. Germline CDR1 is MGHRA and CDR2 is YSYEKL. The V and J ends lost 4 bases and 0 bases respectively, with 10 bases between them. The CDR3 DNA sequence: TGCGCCAGCAGCCCCTCGGACTCCTCCTACGAGCAGTACTTC. This sequence encodes CASSPSDSSYEQYF.

This chain links TRBV27 with TRBJ2-5; no clear D gene. The CDR3 is made up of 13 amino acids. V lost 5 bases and J 7 bases, leaving 14 bases between the germline ends. The germline V gene has CDR1 MNHEY and CDR2 SMNVEV (reference sequence). DNA for the CDR3: TGTGCCAGCAGTCCCCTGGTTATAGGGACCCAGTACTTC. This encodes CASSPLVIGTQYF.

The chain joins TRBV6-1 to TRBJ2-1; D unclear. The length of the CDR3 is 16 residues. V shed 0 bases and J shed 0 bases, with 9 bases lying between them. Per germline, CDR1 MNHNS and CDR2 SASEGT. CDR3 region: CASSEAAESSYNEQFF. The CDR3 DNA reads TGTGCCAGCAGTGAAGCGGCAGAGAGCTCCTACAATGAGCAGTTCTTC.

J is TRBJ2-7 and V is TRBV5-6, with 7 bases identical to TRBD2. This CDR3 is 13 amino acids long. Germline V gene data show CDR1 as SGHDT and CDR2 as YYEEEE. Trimming at V came to 1 base and at J to 5 bases, leaving 3 bases not matched to a gene. In nucleotides, the CDR3 is TGTGCCAGCAGCTTGACTAGCGCGAACGAGCAGTACTTC. This encodes CASSLTSANEQYF. Combining the CDR3 with reference TRBV5-6 and TRBJ2-7 gives the whole variable domain DAGVTQSPTHLIKTRGQQVTLRCSPKSGHDTVSWYQQALGQGPQFIFQYYEEEERQRGNFPDRFSGHQFPNYSSELNVNALLLGDSALYLCASSLTSANEQYFGPGTRLTVT.

The chain employs TRBV5-1 and TRBJ2-3; maybe TRBD2 (5 bases). The V end lost 0 bases, the J end lost 4 bases, and 12 bases lay between the germline ends. CDR1 SGHRS and CDR2 YFSETQ come from the germline V gene. The CDR3 is made up of 15 amino acids. Here the CDR3 reads CASSLGGSQADTQYF. In DNA, the CDR3 is TGCGCCAGCAGCTTGGGTGGGAGTCAGGCAGATACGCAGTATTTT.

The J gene is TRBJ2-1, the V gene TRBV27, with TRBD2 matching 7 bases. Germline lookup yields CDR1 MNHEY and CDR2 SMNVEV (reference sequence). Trimming at V came to 4 bases and at J to 6 bases, leaving 6 bases not matched to a gene. This CDR3 contains 14 residues. CDR3 coding DNA: TGTGCCAGCAGTTCCCTAACGGGGGGCAATGAGCAGTTCTTC. This gives the protein CASSSLTGGNEQFF.

The chain combines TRBV30 with TRBJ1-5; no firm D call. Per the germline V gene, CDR1 is GTSNPN and CDR2 is SVGIG (reference sequence). This CDR3 comprises 15 residues. V was shortened by 1 base and J by 0 bases, with 10 bases between the two germline ends. The CDR3 nucleotides are TGTGCCTGGAGTGAGGCCAGCCATAGCAATCAGCCCCAGCATTTT. Translated, it gives CAWSEASHSNQPQHF.

The chain joins TRBV28 to TRBJ1-4, with unresolved D. V lost 6 bases, J lost 5 bases, and 10 bases lay in between. The CDR3 has 13 residues. The germline gives CDR1 MDHEN, CDR2 SYDVKM. CDR3 nucleotide sequence: TGTGCCAGCAGCGCTGCGGAGAATGAAAAACTGTTTTTT. This translates into CASSAAENEKLFF.

This CDR3 reads CASSQGGENEQYF. Here the CDR3 DNA reads TGTGCCAGCTCCCAGGGGGGGGAGAACGAGCAGTACTTC. V gene TRBV9 combines with J gene TRBJ2-7; the D call may be TRBD1 or TRBD2 (7 bases each). CDR1 and CDR2 from the germline V gene are SGDLS and YYNGEE. V dropped 7 bases and J dropped 5 bases, with 16 bases sitting between them. The CDR3 runs to 13 residues.

The chain couples TRBV9 to TRBJ2-7, with D hard to call. The germline CDR1 and CDR2 sequences are SGDLS and YYNGEE. V lost 3 bases and J lost 5, with 12 bases in between. This CDR3 is built from 13 residues. The CDR3 nucleotides read TGTGCCAGCAGCGCAACACCGTGGGACGAGCAGTACTTC. Protein product: CASSATPWDEQYF.

The chain employs TRBV28 and TRBJ2-7; 8 bases fit TRBD2. Looked up from germline, CDR1 is MDHEN and CDR2 is SYDVKM. The CDR3 covers 16 residues. Unmatched junction bases numbered 8, after V lost 3 bases and J lost 1 base. CDR3 sequence (DNA): TGTGCCAGCAGTTTTTACGGTAGCGGGGAATCCTACGAGCAGTACTTC. Translating it yields CASSFYGSGESYEQYF.

This chain uses TRBV4-2 with TRBJ1-4; D uncertain. This CDR3 has 16 residues. CDR1 and CDR2 (germline): LGHNA, YNFKEQ. Deletions cut 0 bases from V and 0 bases from J, with 8 bases between. This chain's CDR3 is CASSQDLTTTNEKLFF. The CDR3 DNA reads as TGTGCCAGCAGCCAAGATCTTACCACAACTAATGAAAAACTGTTTTTT.

Comments on this clone: This sample also contains other DNA sequences that code for the same CDR3. The chain combines TRBV19 with TRBJ2-2; D gene uncertain. The CDR3 has 14 residues. V dropped 3 bases and J dropped 2 bases, with 7 bases sitting between them. Germline V gene sequence: CDR1 LNHDA, CDR2 SQIVND (reference sequence). The DNA for the CDR3 is TGTGCCAGTAGTATCCTCGAAAACACCGGGGAGCTGTTTTTT. It specifies CASSILENTGELFF.

This chain connects TRBV4-1 to TRBJ2-7; 8 bases map to TRBD1. Trimming took 0 bases from V and 5 from J; bases not matched to a gene: 12. CDR3 length equals 17 residues. Per germline, CDR1 MGHRA and CDR2 YSYEKL. The chain's CDR3 is CASSQDGLGDRGDEQYF. The CDR3 DNA follows: TGCGCCAGCAGCCAAGATGGGTTAGGTGACAGGGGCGACGAGCAGTACTTC.

The rearrangement uses TRBV27 and TRBJ2-2; 10 positions match TRBD2. V was clipped by 1 base and J by 5 bases; unmatched bases: 7. The CDR3 is 17 residues long. Germline CDR1 is MNHEY and CDR2 is SMNVEV (reference sequence). The CDR3 is CASSLWASGSETGELFF. The CDR3 DNA sequence: TGTGCCAGCAGTTTATGGGCTAGCGGGAGTGAAACCGGGGAGCTGTTTTTT.

The V gene is TRBV18, the J gene TRBJ2-3, with D perhaps matching TRBD1 (5 bases). Germline V gene data show CDR1 as KGHSH and CDR2 as LQKENI. Trimming pared 5 bases from V and 0 bases from J, leaving 9 bases between. This CDR3 has 14 residues. The CDR3 protein is CASSSTASTDTQYF. The CDR3 DNA reads as TGTGCCAGCTCATCGACAGCTAGCACAGATACGCAGTATTTT.

This clone was counted a single time. The chain links TRBV7-3 to TRBJ1-4, with D uncertain. CDR1 is SGHTA and CDR2 is FQGTGA in the germline V gene. Trimming pared 4 bases from V and 0 bases from J, leaving 24 bases between. The CDR3 covers 20 residues. CDR3 residues: CASSYPGGRARIATNEKLFF. The CDR3 region has the DNA TGTGCCAGCAGCTACCCCGGCGGGAGGGCTAGGATTGCAACTAATGAAAAACTGTTTTTT.

This rearrangement joins TRBV19 to TRBJ1-1, with 8 bases lining up with TRBD1. The germline V gene encodes CDR1 LNHDA and CDR2 SQIVND (reference sequence). There are 16 residues in the CDR3. J was trimmed by 0 bases and V by 1 base; bases with no gene match: 4. CDR3 DNA: TGTGCCAGTAGTATAGGCGAGGGACAGGTGAACACTGAAGCTTTCTTT. Protein sequence: CASSIGEGQVNTEAFF. The full variable domain, in which reference TRBV19 and TRBJ1-1 provide the parts outside the CDR3, is DGGITQSPKYLFRKEGQNVTLSCEQNLNHDAMYWYRQDPGQGLRLIYYSQIVNDFQKGDIAEGYSVSREKKESFPLTVTSAQKNPTAFYLCASSIGEGQVNTEAFFGQGTRLTVV.

The V call is TRBV19, the J call TRBJ1-1; 8 positions agree with TRBD1. Per germline, CDR1 LNHDA and CDR2 SQIVND (reference sequence). The CDR3 extends over 16 amino acids. V was pared by 0 bases and J by 1 base, with 4 bases of the junction left unmatched. CDR3 sequence: CASSIDDRGWNTEAFF. The CDR3 DNA reads as TGTGCCAGTAGTATAGACGACAGGGGATGGAACACTGAAGCTTTCTTT.